This T cell receptor beta chain is from a study of blood T cell repertoires in COVID-19. TCRdb keeps only in-frame clones here, not all; method: immunoSEQ multiplex PCR. The profile shows a few hundred thousand clones, 80% to 90% of them singletons. The length of the CDR3 is 15 residues. V was shortened by 5 bases and J by 0 bases, with 11 bases between the two germline ends. Looked up from germline, CDR1 is MDHEN and CDR2 is SYDVKM. The V gene is TRBV28, the J gene TRBJ1-3; tentatively, D is TRBD1 (5 bases). The TCR sequence derives from a woman in her 30s who had recovered from COVID-19. Sequences were obtained from PBMCs or T cells enriched from blood (not recorded which). CDR3 loop: CASSPTVSSGNTIYF. The CDR3 DNA reads TGTGCCAGCAGTCCGACAGTCAGCTCTGGAAACACCATATATTTT.